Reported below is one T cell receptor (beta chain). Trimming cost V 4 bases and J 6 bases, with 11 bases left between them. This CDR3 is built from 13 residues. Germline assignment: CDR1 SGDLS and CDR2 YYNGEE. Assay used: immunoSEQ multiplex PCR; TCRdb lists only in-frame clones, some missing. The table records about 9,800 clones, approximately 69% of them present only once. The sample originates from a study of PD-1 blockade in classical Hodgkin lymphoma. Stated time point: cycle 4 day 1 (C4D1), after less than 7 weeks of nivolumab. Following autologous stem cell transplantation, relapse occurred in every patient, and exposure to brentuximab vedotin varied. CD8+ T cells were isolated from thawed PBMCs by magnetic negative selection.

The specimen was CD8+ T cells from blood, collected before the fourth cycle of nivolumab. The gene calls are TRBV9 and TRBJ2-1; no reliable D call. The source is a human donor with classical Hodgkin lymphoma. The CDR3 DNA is TGTGCCAGCAGCCCGCGACCGGGCAATGAGCAGTTCTTC. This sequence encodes CASSPRPGNEQFF.